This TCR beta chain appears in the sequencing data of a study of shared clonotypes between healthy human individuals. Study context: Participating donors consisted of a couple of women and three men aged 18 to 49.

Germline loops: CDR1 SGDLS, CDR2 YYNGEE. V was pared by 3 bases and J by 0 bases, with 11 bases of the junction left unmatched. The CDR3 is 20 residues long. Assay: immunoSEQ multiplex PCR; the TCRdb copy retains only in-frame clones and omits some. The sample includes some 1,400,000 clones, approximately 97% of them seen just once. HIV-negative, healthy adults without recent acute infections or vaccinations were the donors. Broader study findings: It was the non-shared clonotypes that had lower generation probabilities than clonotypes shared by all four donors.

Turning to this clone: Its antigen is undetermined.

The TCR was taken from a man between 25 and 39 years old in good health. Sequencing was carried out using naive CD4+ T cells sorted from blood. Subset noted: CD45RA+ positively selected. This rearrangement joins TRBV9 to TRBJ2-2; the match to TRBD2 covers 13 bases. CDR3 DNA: TGTGCCAGCAGCGCAAGTGGGACTAGCGGGATCCCCTCGAACACCGGGGAGCTGTTTTTT. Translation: CASSASGTSGIPSNTGELFF.